Listed here are 17 T cell receptor beta chains from one sample, sequenced in a study of molecular identifiers for immune sequencing clone quantification. Each CDR3 protein gets one entry after TCRdb re-called the PCR reads with MiXCR. The table has some 320,000 distinct CDR3 sequences, roughly 23% seen once. Sequencing was done on a sample of naive CD8+ T cells from blood, with Jurkat cell RNA spiked in. Specified subset: FACS-sorted CD8+CD4-CCR7+CD45RA+ naive T cells. The source is a human donor in good health. Some libraries in this study had Jurkat cell RNA spiked in.

V gene TRBV12-3 or TRBV12-4 combines with J gene TRBJ1-5; D is unclear. Trimming cost V 5 bases and J 3 bases, with 8 bases left between them. CDR3 length equals 13 residues. In DNA form, the CDR3 reads TGTGCCAGCAGTCCAAGCATCAATCAGCCCCAGCATTTT. Amino acid sequence: CASSPSINQPQHF.

There are many counts of this clonotype. This chain joins TRBV6-6 and TRBJ2-7; weak D call: TRBD1 (6 bases). Deletions cut 5 bases from V and 5 bases from J, with 13 bases between. The CDR3 runs to 13 residues. Germline V gives CDR1 MNHNY, CDR2 SVGAGI (reference sequence). The CDR3 reads CASSTEQGHEQYF. CDR3 DNA sequence: TGTGCCAGCAGTACAGAACAGGGCCACGAGCAGTACTTC.

Concerning this clonotype itself: A much larger clone lies one base from this, so it may be a read error. V usage is TRBV7-6 and J usage is TRBJ2-2; D is perhaps TRBD2 (5 bases). CDR1 SGHVS and CDR2 FNYEAQ come from the germline V gene. This CDR3 region has 15 residues. Here the CDR3 reads CASSPLLRNTGEPFF. Here the CDR3 DNA reads TGTGCCAGCAGCCCCCTCCTAAGGAACACCGGGGAGCCGTTTTTT.

There are many counts of this clonotype. The V call is TRBV5-1, the J call TRBJ1-1, with TRBD1 as a possible D gene (5 bases). Per germline, CDR1 SGHRS and CDR2 YFSETQ. Between the trimmed V and J ends, which lost 0 bases and 2 bases, there was a span of 11 bases. The CDR3 length is 15 residues. CDR3: CASSLASRENTEAFF. The CDR3 DNA follows: TGCGCCAGCAGCTTGGCCTCCAGGGAAAACACTGAAGCTTTCTTT.

At least ten counts were recorded for this clonotype. The chain recombines TRBV29-1 with TRBJ1-2; possible D gene TRBD1, 6 bases. The CDR3 is made up of 21 amino acids. The V end lost 7 bases, the J end lost 4 bases, and 40 bases lay between the germline ends. Looked up from germline, CDR1 is SQVTM and CDR2 is ANQGSEA. CDR3 sequence: CSAQAEEELKAGAGLLYGYTF. The CDR3 nucleotides read TGCAGCGCCCAAGCCGAGGAAGAATTGAAGGCGGGGGCAGGGCTTCTCTATGGCTACACCTTC.

The chain is built from TRBV4-3 and TRBJ2-7, with 9 bases that match TRBD2. Germline V gene lookup returns CDR1 LGHNA and CDR2 YSLEER. The length of the CDR3 is 16 residues. Trimming cost V 4 bases and J 2 bases; bases outside gene matches: 9. CDR3 loop: CASSLEPGLATYEQYF. The CDR3 region has the DNA TGCGCCAGCAGCCTCGAACCCGGACTAGCGACCTACGAGCAGTACTTC.

In this sample, this clonotype turned up many times. The V gene is TRBV27, the J gene TRBJ1-1, with D possibly being TRBD1 (5 bases). CDR1 is MNHEY, CDR2 SMNVEV, per germline (reference sequence). V lost 3 bases and J lost 6, with 14 bases in between. The CDR3 totals 14 residues. The CDR3 nucleotides are TGTGCCAGCAGTTTCTCGCAGGGCGTCGCTGAAGCTTTCTTT. Translation gives CASSFSQGVAEAFF.

The rearrangement uses TRBV25-1 and TRBJ2-7; D gene ambiguous. This CDR3 is built from 11 residues. CDR1 MGHDK and CDR2 SYGVNS come from the germline V gene. Trimming cost V 7 bases and J 2 bases, with 6 bases left between them. The CDR3 spells CASIAAYEQYF. DNA of the CDR3: TGTGCCAGCATTGCTGCCTACGAGCAGTACTTC.

With respect to this clonotype: This sequence may be a read error, since a much larger clone differs from it by one base. The V and J genes are TRBV7-3 and TRBJ2-7; D is unclear. The CDR3 is made up of 11 amino acids. Germline lookup yields CDR1 SGHTA and CDR2 FQGTGA. CDR3 in DNA: TGTGCCAGCAGCATAACTGACGGGCAGTACTTC. It translates to CASSITDGQYF.

The V call is TRBV20-1, the J call TRBJ2-5; TRBD2 matches at 11 bases. Germline lookup yields CDR1 DFQATT and CDR2 SNEGSKA (reference sequence). J was trimmed by 2 bases and V by 6 bases; bases with no gene match: 11. The CDR3 has 16 residues. CDR3 bases: TGCAGTGCCCTCCTGACTAGCGGGGCCTTTCAAGAGACCCAGTACTTC. Protein product: CSALLTSGAFQETQYF.

This clonotype was seen at least ten times. The DNA for the CDR3 is TGTGCCAGCAGTGAGCGGGGGGATTACGAGCAGTACTTC. Protein product: CASSERGDYEQYF. This sequence joins TRBV6-5 and TRBJ2-7, with TRBD2 matching 9 bases. This CDR3 has 13 amino acids. Trimming at V came to 5 bases and at J to 4 bases, leaving 3 bases not matched to a gene. Germline CDR1 is MNHEY and CDR2 is SVGAGI.

A remark on this clonotype: With a much larger clone just one base away, this may be a read error. The V and J genes are TRBV24-1 and TRBJ2-1, with D possibly matching TRBD2 (6 bases). V was trimmed by 4 bases and J by 3 bases, leaving 15 bases between them. Germline V lookup: CDR1 KGHDR, CDR2 SFDVKD. CDR3 size: 16 residues. In DNA form, the CDR3 reads TGTGCCACCAGTGAGCCCGCTATCGGGAGCTACAATGAGCAGTTCTTC. Amino acid sequence: CATSEPAIGSYNEQFF.

This clonotype showed up many times. This chain links TRBV29-1 with TRBJ1-1; D is unclear. Germline values: CDR1 SQVTM, CDR2 ANQGSEA. Trimming removed 1 base at V and 3 bases at J, with 3 bases between. The CDR3 sequence is 11 residues long. The CDR3 DNA sequence: TGCAGCGTTGAAGTTTACACTGAAGCTTTCTTT. It translates to CSVEVYTEAFF.

This clonotype showed up just a few times. V and J are TRBV20-1 and TRBJ2-7; possibly TRBD1 or TRBD2 for D (5 bases each). Germline V lookup: CDR1 DFQATT, CDR2 SNEGSKA (reference sequence). V gave up 3 bases and J gave up 7 bases, with 19 bases separating them. The CDR3 runs to 14 residues. The CDR3 coding sequence is TGCAGTGCTAGCGACAGTGTTGAGGGTTTTGAGCAGTACTTC. This translates into CSASDSVEGFEQYF.

This clonotype appeared many times. This chain uses TRBV3-1 with TRBJ2-7; D possibly uses TRBD1 or TRBD2 (5 bases each). Trimming took off 5 bases at V and 2 bases at J, with 10 bases between the two ends. CDR3 length: 13 amino acids. Germline CDR1 is LGHDT and CDR2 is YNNKEL (reference sequence). The CDR3 sequence: CASSIGAPYEQYF. The CDR3 DNA reads as TGTGCCAGCAGCATCGGGGCCCCCTACGAGCAGTACTTC.

Ten or more counts support this clonotype. This chain connects TRBV5-6 to TRBJ2-3, with D tentatively TRBD2 (6 bases). Looked up from germline, CDR1 is SGHDT and CDR2 is YYEEEE. Between the trimmed V and J ends, which lost 0 bases and 1 base, there was a span of 9 bases. This CDR3 spans 15 amino acids. CDR3 bases: TGTGCCAGCAGCTTGGAGACTAGGGGCACAGATACGCAGTATTTT. Translating gives CASSLETRGTDTQYF.

There are many counts of this clonotype. The chain uses TRBV12-3 or TRBV12-4 and TRBJ2-6, with 9 bases aligning to TRBD1. The CDR3 is 18 amino acids. V dropped 6 bases and J dropped 2; count of bases not matched to a gene: 11. The CDR3 region is CASRDGQGPGPGANVLTF. DNA of the CDR3: TGTGCCAGCAGAGACGGACAGGGGCCAGGACCTGGGGCCAACGTCCTGACTTTC.